Following are 11 T cell receptor beta chains from one sample sequenced in a study of CD8 T cells in Susac syndrome. With random hexamers, 0.5 to 1 ug RNA was reverse transcribed. TCRdb re-called the immunoSEQ multiplex PCR reads through MiXCR, storing one row per CDR3 protein. The sample shows about 240,000 distinct CDR3 sequences, less than 96% of them seen only once. Input material: CD4+ T cells from PBMCs. Receptors were obtained from a human donor with Susac syndrome.

This clonotype appeared a single time. The chain couples TRBV6-5 to TRBJ2-2; TRBD2 agrees at 12 bases. V was pared by 2 bases and J by 6 bases, with 7 bases of the junction left unmatched. The CDR3 length is 17 residues. CDR1 MNHEY and CDR2 SVGAGI come from the germline V gene. CDR3 in DNA: TGTGCCAGCAGTTACAGCCTAGCGGGAGGGCCCTCCGGGGAGCTGTTTTTT. Protein: CASSYSLAGGPSGELFF.

This chain uses TRBV12-3 or TRBV12-4 with TRBJ2-1; D perhaps matches TRBD2 (6 bases). V dropped 6 bases and J dropped 12 bases, with 24 bases sitting between them. The CDR3 runs 15 residues. The CDR3 coding sequence is TGTGCCAGCAGGCCGTCGGGGGACCGTACTATGAGGCAGTTCTTC. Its translation: CASRPSGDRTMRQFF.

The V call is TRBV29-1, the J call TRBJ2-7; unclear D gene. Germline V gene data show CDR1 as SQVTM and CDR2 as ANQGSEA. The CDR3 runs to 15 residues. Trimming cost V 3 bases and J 0 bases, with 15 bases left between them. CDR3 sequence reads: CSVDLPTDDSYEQYF. The CDR3 region has the DNA TGCAGCGTTGATCTCCCAACGGACGACTCCTACGAGCAGTACTTC.

The chain joins TRBV28 to TRBJ2-5; 11 nucleotides agree with TRBD2. V trimming: 4 bases; J trimming: 1 base; junction bases outside the gene matches: 2. The CDR3 spans 15 residues. The V gene's germline CDR1 is MDHEN and CDR2 SYDVKM. The CDR3 loop reads CASSSSGRFQETQYF. CDR3 bases: TGTGCCAGCAGTTCTAGCGGGAGGTTCCAAGAGACCCAGTACTTC. Complete variable domain (other parts from reference TRBV28 and TRBJ2-5): DVKVTQSSRYLVKRTGEKVFLECVQDMDHENMFWYRQDPGLGLRLIYFSYDVKMKEKGDIPEGYSVSREKKERFSLILESASTNQTSMYLCASSSSGRFQETQYFGPGTRLLVL.

The J gene is TRBJ1-1, the V gene TRBV20-1; D not resolved. Germline-derived CDR1 and CDR2 are DFQATT and SNEGSKA (reference sequence). The length of the CDR3 is 14 residues. V lost 1 base, J lost 3 bases, and 12 bases lay in between. The CDR3 sequence: CSARVQVGDTEAFF. The CDR3 DNA reads TGCAGTGCTAGAGTCCAGGTTGGGGACACTGAAGCTTTCTTT.

V gene TRBV18 combines with J gene TRBJ1-4; 11 bases line up with TRBD1. From germline, CDR1 is KGHSH and CDR2 LQKENI. J was trimmed by 6 bases and V by 0 bases; bases with no gene match: 3. The CDR3 spans 16 residues. CDR3 amino acids: CASSPPWTGGDEKLFF. Here the CDR3 DNA reads TGTGCCAGCTCACCACCGTGGACAGGGGGCGATGAAAAACTGTTTTTT.

The chain links TRBV7-8 to TRBJ1-1; D is unclear. The V end lost 2 bases, the J end lost 0 bases, and 10 bases lay between the germline ends. Germline CDR1 SGHVS, CDR2 FQNEAQ. The CDR3 contains 15 residues. CDR3 in DNA: TGTGCCAGCAGCTTAAAACGTGCCTTGAACACTGAAGCTTTCTTT. This encodes CASSLKRALNTEAFF.

V usage is TRBV30 and J usage is TRBJ2-3; TRBD1 or TRBD2 may be the D gene (6 bases each). The CDR3 is 13 residues long. The ends were cut back, 0 bases at V and 6 bases at J, with 10 bases in the middle. Germline V CDR1 and CDR2: GTSNPN, SVGIG (reference sequence). The CDR3 loop reads CAWSVTGGDTQYF. CDR3 bases: TGTGCCTGGAGTGTGACAGGAGGGGATACGCAGTATTTT.

This clonotype was recorded a few times. This chain connects TRBV7-9 to TRBJ1-5, with D unresolved. The CDR3 extends over 13 amino acids. The V gene lost 3 bases and the J gene lost 4 bases, with 7 bases spanning the gap. The germline V gene encodes CDR1 SEHNR and CDR2 FQNEAQ (reference sequence). The CDR3 is CASSFEGNQPQHF. DNA for the CDR3: TGTGCCAGCAGCTTTGAAGGGAATCAGCCCCAGCATTTT.

V and J are TRBV29-1 and TRBJ1-2; D gene unclear. CDR1 SQVTM and CDR2 ANQGSEA come from the germline V gene. The CDR3 extends over 14 amino acids. The V end was cut by 6 bases, the J end by 2 bases, with 16 bases between. In DNA form, the CDR3 reads TGCAGCGTACGGACCGGCGGAGAAAACTATGGCTACACCTTC. Its translation: CSVRTGGENYGYTF.

The chain is built from TRBV29-1 and TRBJ1-3, with D unresolved. V was cut by 1 base and J by 3 bases, with 4 bases left in between. The CDR3 is made up of 12 amino acids. Germline values: CDR1 SQVTM, CDR2 ANQGSEA. CDR3 sequence: CSVEAGGNTIYF. CDR3 nucleotide sequence: TGCAGCGTTGAAGCAGGTGGAAACACCATATATTTT.